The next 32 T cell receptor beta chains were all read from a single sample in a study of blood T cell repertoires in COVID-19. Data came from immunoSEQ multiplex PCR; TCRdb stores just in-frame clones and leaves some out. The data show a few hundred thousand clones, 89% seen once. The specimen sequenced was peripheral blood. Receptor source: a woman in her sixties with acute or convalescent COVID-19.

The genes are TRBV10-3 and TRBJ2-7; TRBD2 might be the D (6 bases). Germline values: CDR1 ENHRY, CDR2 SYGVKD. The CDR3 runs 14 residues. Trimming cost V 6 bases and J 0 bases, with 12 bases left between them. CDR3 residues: CAIRTRGGSYEQYF. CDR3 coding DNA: TGTGCCATCAGGACTAGGGGCGGCTCCTACGAGCAGTACTTC.

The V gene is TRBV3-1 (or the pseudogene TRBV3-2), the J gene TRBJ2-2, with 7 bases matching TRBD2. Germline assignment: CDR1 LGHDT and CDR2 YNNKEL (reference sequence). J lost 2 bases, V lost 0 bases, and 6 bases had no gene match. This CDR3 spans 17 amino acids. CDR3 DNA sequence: TGTGCCAGCAGCCAAGATGTGGGGGGGATTAACACCGGGGAGCTGTTTTTT. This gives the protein CASSQDVGGINTGELFF.

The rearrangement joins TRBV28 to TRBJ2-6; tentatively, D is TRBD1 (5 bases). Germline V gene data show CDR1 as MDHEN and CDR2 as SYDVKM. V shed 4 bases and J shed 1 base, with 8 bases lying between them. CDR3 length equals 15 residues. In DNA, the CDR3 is TGTGCCAGCAGTTCTAGGACATCTGGGGCCAACGTCCTGACTTTC. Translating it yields CASSSRTSGANVLTF.

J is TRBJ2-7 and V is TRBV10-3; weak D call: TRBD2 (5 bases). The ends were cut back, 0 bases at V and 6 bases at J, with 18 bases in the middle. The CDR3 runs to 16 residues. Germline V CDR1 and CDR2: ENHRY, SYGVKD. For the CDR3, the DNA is TGTGCCATCAGTGAGTCGAGGTGGGAGAGCCGTCGCGAGCAGTACTTC. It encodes CAISESRWESRREQYF.

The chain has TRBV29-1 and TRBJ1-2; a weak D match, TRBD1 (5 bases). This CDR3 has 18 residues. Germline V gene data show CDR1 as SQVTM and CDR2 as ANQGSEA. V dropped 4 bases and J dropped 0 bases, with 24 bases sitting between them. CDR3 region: CSVARRLDTPNPNYGYTF. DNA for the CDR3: TGCAGCGTTGCGAGGCGGTTGGACACGCCTAACCCTAACTATGGCTACACCTTC.

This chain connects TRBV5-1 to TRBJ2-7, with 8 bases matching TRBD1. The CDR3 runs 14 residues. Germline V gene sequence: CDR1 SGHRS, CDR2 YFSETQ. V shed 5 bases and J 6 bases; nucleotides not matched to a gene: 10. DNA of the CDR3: TGCGCCAGCAGACCGGACAGGGTGACTGGCGAGCAGTACTTC. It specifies CASRPDRVTGEQYF.

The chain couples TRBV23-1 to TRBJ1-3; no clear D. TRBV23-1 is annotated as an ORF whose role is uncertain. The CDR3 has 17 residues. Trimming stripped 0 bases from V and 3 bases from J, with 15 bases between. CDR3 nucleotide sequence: TGCGCCAGCAGTCAATCGTGCACGACAAAAGGTGGAAACACCATATATTTT. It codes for CASSQSCTTKGGNTIYF.

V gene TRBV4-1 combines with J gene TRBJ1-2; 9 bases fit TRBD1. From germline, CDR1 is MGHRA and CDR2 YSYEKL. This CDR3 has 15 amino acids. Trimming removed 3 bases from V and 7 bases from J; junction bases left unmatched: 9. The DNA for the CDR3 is TGCGCCAGCAGCCAGGTACCGGGACAGGGAATTGGCTACACCTTC. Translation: CASSQVPGQGIGYTF.

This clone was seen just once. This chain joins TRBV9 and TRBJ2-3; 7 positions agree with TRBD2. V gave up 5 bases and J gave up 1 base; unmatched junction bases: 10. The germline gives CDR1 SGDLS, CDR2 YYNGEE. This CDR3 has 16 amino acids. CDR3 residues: CASSPTPSGGTDTQYF. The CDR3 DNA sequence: TGTGCCAGCAGTCCAACCCCAAGCGGGGGCACAGATACGCAGTATTTT.

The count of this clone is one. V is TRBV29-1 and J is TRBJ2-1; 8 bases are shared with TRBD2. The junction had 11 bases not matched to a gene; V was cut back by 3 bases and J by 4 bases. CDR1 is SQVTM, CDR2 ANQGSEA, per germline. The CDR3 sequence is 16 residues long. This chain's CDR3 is CSVEGAGAESYNEQFF. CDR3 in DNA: TGCAGCGTTGAGGGAGCGGGAGCGGAATCTTACAATGAGCAGTTCTTC.

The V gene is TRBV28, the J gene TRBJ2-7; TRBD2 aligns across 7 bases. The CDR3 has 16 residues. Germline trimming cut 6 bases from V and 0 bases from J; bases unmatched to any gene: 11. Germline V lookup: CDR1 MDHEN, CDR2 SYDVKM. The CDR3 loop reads CASRTYGTTSSYEQYF. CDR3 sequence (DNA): TGTGCCAGCAGGACATACGGGACTACTAGCTCCTACGAGCAGTACTTC.

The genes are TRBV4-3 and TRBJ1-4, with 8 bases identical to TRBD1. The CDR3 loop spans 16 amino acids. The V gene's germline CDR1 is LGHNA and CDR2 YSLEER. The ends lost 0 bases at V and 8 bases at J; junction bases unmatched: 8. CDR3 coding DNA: TGCGCCAGCAGCCAAGATCTTTACAGGGGGAAGGAAAAACTGTTTTTT. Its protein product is CASSQDLYRGKEKLFF.

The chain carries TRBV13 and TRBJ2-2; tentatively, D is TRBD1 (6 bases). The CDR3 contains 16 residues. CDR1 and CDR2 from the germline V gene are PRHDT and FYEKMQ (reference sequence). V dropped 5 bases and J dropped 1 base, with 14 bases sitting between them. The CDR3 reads CASSLLQGQNTGELFF. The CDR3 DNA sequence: TGTGCCAGCAGCCTACTCCAGGGGCAGAACACCGGGGAGCTGTTTTTT.

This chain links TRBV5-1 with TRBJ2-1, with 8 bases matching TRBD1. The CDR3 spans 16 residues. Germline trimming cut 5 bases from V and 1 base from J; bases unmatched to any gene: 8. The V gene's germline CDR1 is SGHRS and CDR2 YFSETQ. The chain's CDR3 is CASRFRTGLSYNEQFF. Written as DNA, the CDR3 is TGCGCCAGCAGATTTCGGACAGGGTTATCCTACAATGAGCAGTTCTTC.

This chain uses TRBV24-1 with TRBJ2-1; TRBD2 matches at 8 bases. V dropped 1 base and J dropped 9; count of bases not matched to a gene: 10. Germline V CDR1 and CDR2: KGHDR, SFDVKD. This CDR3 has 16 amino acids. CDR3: CATSDFGSGMDVEQFF. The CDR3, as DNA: TGTGCCACCAGTGATTTCGGTAGCGGGATGGACGTTGAGCAGTTCTTC.

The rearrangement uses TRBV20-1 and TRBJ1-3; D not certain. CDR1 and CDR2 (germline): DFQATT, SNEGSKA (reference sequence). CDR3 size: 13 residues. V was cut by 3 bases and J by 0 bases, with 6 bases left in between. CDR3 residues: CSASSTSGNTIYF. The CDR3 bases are TGCAGTGCTAGTAGCACCTCTGGAAACACCATATATTTT.

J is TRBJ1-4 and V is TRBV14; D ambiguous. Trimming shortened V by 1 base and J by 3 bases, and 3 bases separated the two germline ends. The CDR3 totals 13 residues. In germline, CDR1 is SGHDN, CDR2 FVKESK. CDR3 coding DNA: TGTGCCAGCAGCCAAGCGGCTAATGAAAAACTGTTTTTT. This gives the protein CASSQAANEKLFF.

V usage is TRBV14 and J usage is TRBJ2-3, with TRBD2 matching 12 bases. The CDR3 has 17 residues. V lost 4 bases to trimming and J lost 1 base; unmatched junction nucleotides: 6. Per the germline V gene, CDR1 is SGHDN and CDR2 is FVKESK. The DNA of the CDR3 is TGTGCCAGCAGCCCACGGACTAGCGGGATCCGCACAGATACGCAGTATTTT. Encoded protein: CASSPRTSGIRTDTQYF.

The CDR3 nucleotides read TGTGCCAGCAGCCACGCCGGACTAGGGATCGCCGAGCAGTACTTC. This encodes CASSHAGLGIAEQYF. V and J are TRBV3-1 (or the pseudogene TRBV3-2) and TRBJ2-7; 7 nucleotides match TRBD2. In germline, CDR1 is LGHDT, CDR2 YNNKEL (reference sequence). This CDR3 region has 15 residues. Trimming cost V 3 bases and J 6 bases; bases outside gene matches: 11.

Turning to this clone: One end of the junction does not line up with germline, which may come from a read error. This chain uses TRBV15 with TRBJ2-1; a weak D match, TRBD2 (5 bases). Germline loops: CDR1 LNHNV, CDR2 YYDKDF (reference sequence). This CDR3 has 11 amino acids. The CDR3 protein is CATSGGSLAVF. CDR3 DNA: TGTGCCACCAGCGGCGGGTCTCTTGCGGTCTTC.

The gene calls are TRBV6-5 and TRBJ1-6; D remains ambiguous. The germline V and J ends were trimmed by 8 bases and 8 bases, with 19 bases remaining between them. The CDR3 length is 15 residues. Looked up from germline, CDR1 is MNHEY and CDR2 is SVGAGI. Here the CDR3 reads CASPLREDFDSPLHF. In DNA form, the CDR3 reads TGTGCCAGCCCCTTAAGGGAGGATTTTGATTCACCCCTCCACTTT.

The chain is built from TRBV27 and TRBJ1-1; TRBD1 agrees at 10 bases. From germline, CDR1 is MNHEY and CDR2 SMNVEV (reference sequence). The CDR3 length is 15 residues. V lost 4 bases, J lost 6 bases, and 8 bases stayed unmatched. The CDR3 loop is CASSWVGTGEAEAFF. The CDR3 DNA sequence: TGTGCCAGCAGTTGGGTGGGGACAGGGGAGGCTGAAGCTTTCTTT.

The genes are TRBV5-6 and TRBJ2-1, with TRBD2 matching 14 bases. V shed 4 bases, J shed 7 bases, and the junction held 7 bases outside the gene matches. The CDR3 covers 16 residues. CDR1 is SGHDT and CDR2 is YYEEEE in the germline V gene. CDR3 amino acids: CASSLTSGRARNEQFF. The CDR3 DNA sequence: TGTGCCAGCAGCCTGACTAGCGGGAGGGCGCGGAATGAGCAGTTCTTC.

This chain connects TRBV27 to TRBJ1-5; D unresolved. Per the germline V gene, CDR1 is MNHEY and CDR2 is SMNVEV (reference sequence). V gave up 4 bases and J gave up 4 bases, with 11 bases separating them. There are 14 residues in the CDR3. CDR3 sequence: CASSSYSVNQPQHF. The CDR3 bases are TGTGCCAGCAGTTCCTACTCGGTGAATCAGCCCCAGCATTTT.

CDR3 DNA: TGCAGCGTTGAAGGGGCGGGGGCCTCTGGCTACACCTTC. It codes for CSVEGAGASGYTF. The rearrangement uses TRBV29-1 and TRBJ1-2; D may be TRBD1 (6 bases). Looked up from germline, CDR1 is SQVTM and CDR2 is ANQGSEA. This CDR3 region has 13 residues. The V end was cut by 1 base, the J end by 7 bases, with 13 bases between. Full variable domain (remainder filled in from reference TRBV29-1 and TRBJ1-2): SAVISQKPSRDICQRGTSLTIQCQVDSQVTMMFWYRQQPGQSLTLIATANQGSEATYESGFVIDKFPISRPNLTFSTLTVSNMSPEDSSIYLCSVEGAGASGYTFGSGTRLTVV.

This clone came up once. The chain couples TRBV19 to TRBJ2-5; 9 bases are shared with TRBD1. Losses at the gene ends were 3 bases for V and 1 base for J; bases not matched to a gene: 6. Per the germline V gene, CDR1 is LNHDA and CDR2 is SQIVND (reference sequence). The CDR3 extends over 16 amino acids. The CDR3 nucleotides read TGTGCCAGTAGTATTTTAGGGACAGGGTCCCAAGAGACCCAGTACTTC. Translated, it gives CASSILGTGSQETQYF.

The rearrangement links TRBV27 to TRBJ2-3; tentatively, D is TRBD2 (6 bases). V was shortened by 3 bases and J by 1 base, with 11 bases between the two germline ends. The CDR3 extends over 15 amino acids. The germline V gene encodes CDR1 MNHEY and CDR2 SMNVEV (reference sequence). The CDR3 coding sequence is TGTGCCAGCAGTTTGGCGGGGCGAGGCACAGATACGCAGTATTTT. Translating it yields CASSLAGRGTDTQYF.

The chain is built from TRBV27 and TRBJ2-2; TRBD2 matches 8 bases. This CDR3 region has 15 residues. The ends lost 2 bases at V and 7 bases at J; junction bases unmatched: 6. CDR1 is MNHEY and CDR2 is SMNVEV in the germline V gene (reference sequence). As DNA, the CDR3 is TGTGCCAGCAGTTTAAGTACTAGCGGTTTCGGGGAGCTGTTTTTT. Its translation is CASSLSTSGFGELFF.

The CDR3 DNA reads TGTGCCAGCAGCTTCAAGGTCGACCAGGGCGGCCAGTACTTC. Its translation: CASSFKVDQGGQYF. The V and J genes are TRBV7-9 and TRBJ2-5, with D tentatively TRBD1 (5 bases). Germline CDR1 reads SEHNR; CDR2 reads FQNEAQ (reference sequence). The V end was cut by 3 bases, the J end by 10 bases, with 18 bases between. The CDR3 spans 14 residues.

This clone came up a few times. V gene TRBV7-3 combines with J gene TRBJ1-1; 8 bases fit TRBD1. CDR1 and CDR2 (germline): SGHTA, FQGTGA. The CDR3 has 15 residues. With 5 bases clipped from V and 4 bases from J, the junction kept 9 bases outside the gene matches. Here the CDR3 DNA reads TGTGCCAGCAGCCTCGGACAGGGAAGGGTCACTGAAGCTTTCTTT. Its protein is CASSLGQGRVTEAFF.

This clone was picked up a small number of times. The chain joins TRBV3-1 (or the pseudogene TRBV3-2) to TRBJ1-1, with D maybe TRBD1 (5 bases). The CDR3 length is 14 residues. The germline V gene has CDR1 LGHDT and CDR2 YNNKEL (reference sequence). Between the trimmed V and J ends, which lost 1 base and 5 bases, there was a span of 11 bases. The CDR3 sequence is CASSQGAGGTEAFF. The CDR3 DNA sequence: TGTGCCAGCAGCCAAGGAGCGGGGGGGACTGAAGCTTTCTTT.

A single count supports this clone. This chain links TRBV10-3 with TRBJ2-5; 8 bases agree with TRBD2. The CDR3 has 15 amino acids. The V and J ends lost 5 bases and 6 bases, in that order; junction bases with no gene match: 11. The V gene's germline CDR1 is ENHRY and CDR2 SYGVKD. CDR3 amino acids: CAISPTTGGVQTQYF. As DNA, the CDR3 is TGTGCCATCAGTCCTACTACCGGGGGGGTGCAGACCCAGTACTTC.